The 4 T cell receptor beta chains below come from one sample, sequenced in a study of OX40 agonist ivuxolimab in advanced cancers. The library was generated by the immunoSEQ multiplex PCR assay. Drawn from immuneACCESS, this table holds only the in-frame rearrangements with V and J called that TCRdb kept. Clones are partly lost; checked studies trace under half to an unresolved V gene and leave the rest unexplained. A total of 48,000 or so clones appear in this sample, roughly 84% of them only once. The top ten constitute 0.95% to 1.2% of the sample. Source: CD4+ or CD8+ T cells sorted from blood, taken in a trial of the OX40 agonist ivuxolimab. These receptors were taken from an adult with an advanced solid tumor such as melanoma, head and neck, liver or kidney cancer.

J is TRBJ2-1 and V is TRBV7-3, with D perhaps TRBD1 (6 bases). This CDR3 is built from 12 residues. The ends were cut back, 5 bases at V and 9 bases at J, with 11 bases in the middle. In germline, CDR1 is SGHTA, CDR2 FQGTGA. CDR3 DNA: TGTGCCAGCAGCGTCGCCAGGGGTGAGCAGTTCTTC. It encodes CASSVARGEQFF.

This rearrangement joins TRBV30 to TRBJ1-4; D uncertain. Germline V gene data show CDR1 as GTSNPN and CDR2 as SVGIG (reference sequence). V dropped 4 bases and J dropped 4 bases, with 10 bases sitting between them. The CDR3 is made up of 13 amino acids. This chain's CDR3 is CAWTIGRNEKLFF. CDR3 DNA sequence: TGTGCCTGGACGATAGGGCGTAATGAAAAACTGTTTTTT.

CDR3 residues: CASSRFPAFNSNQPQHF. The CDR3, as DNA: TGTGCCAGCAGCCGTTTCCCGGCTTTTAATAGCAATCAGCCCCAGCATTTT. This sequence joins TRBV7-9 and TRBJ1-5; D is ambiguous. Germline CDR1 and CDR2: SEHNR and FQNEAQ (reference sequence). This CDR3 contains 17 residues. Trimming stripped 5 bases from V and 0 bases from J, with 17 bases between.

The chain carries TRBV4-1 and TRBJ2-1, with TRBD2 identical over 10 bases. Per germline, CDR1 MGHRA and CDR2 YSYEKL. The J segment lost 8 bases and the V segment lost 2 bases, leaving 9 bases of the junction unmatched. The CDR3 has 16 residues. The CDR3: CASSQIAAGGSDEQFF. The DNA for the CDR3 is TGCGCCAGCAGCCAAATCGCAGCGGGAGGGTCCGATGAGCAGTTCTTC.